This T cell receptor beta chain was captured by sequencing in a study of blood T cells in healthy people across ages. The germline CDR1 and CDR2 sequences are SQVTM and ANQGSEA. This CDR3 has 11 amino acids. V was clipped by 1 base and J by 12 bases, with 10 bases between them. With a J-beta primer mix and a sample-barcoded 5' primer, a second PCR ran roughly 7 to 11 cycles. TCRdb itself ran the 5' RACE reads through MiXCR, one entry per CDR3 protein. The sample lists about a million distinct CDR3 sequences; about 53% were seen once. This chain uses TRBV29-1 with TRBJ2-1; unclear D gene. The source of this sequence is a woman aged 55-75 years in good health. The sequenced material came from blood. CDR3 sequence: CSVEAGMWQFF. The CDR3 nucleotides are TGCAGCGTTGAAGCCGGCATGTGGCAGTTCTTC.